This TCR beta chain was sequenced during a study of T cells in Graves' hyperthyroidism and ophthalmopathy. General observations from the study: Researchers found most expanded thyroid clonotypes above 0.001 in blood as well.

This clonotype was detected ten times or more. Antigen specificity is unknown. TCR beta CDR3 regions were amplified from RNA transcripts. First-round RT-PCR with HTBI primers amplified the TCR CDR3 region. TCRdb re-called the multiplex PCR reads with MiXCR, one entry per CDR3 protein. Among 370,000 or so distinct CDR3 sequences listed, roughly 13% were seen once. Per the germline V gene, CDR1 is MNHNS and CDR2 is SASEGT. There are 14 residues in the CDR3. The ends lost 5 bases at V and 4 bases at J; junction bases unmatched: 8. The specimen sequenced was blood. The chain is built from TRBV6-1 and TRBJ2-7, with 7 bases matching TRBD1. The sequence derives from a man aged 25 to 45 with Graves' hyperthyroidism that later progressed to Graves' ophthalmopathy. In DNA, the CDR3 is TGTGCCAGCAGTAACGACAGGGTACGGTACGAGCAGTACTTC. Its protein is CASSNDRVRYEQYF.